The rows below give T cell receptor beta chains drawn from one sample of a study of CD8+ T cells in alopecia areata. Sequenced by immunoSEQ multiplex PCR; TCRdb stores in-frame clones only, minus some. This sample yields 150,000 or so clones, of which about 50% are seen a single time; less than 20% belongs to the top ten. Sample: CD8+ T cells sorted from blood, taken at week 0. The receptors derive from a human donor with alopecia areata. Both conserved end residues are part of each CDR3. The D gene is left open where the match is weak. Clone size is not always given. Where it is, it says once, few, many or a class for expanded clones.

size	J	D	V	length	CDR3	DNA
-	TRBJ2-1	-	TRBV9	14	CASSVEFKGFEQFF	TGTGCCAGCAGCGTAGAGTTTAAGGGTTTTGAGCAGTTCTTC
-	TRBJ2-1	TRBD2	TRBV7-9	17	CASSFPSRGSSYNEQFF	TGTGCCAGCAGCTTTCCTTCGCGGGGGAGCTCCTACAATGAGCAGTTCTTC
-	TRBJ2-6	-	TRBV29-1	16	CSVRGSDYSGANVLTF	TGCAGCGTTAGGGGCAGTGATTACTCTGGGGCCAACGTCCTGACTTTC
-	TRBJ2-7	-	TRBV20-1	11	CSARTGGEQYF	TGCAGTGCTAGGACAGGTGGTGAGCAGTACTTC
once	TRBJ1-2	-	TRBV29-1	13	CSVEEYGQRGYTF	TGCAGCGTTGAAGAATACGGACAGCGAGGCTACACCTTC
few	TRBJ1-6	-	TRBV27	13	CASSSGGNSPLHF	TGTGCCAGCAGCTCGGGTGGGAATTCACCCCTCCACTTT
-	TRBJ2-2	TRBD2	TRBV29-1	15	CSALGTSLNTGELFF	TGCAGCGCCCTCGGGACTAGCCTGAACACCGGGGAGCTGTTTTTT
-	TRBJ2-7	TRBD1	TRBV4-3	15	CASSQGLAGGYEQYF	TGCGCCAGCAGCCAAGGCCTAGCAGGGGGCTACGAGCAGTACTTC
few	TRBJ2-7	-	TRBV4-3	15	CASSQGLRGIYEQYF	TGCGCCAGCAGCCAAGGGTTACGGGGAATTTACGAGCAGTACTTC
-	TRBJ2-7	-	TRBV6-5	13	CASSYAGAYEQYF	TGTGCCAGCAGTTACGCAGGGGCCTACGAGCAGTACTTC
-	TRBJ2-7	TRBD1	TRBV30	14	CAWSGGQGAYEQYF	TGTGCCTGGAGTGGAGGACAGGGGGCTTACGAGCAGTACTTC
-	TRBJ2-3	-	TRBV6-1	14	CASSDQTSTDTQYF	TGTGCCAGCAGTGACCAGACCAGCACAGATACGCAGTATTTT
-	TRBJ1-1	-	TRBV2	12	CARREENTEAFF	TGTGCCAGGAGGGAGGAGAACACTGAAGCTTTCTTT
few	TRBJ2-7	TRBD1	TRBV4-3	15	CASSQEWAGGNEQYF	TGCGCCAGCAGCCAAGAGTGGGCAGGGGGCAACGAGCAGTACTTC
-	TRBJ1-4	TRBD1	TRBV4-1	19	CASSQEPNRRDSYNEKLFF	TGCGCCAGCAGCCAAGAGCCGAACCGCCGGGACAGCTATAATGAAAAACTGTTTTTT
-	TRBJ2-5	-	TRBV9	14	CASSVGAVQETQYF	TGTGCCAGCAGCGTTGGAGCAGTCCAAGAGACCCAGTACTTC
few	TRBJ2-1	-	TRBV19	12	CASSIKVDEQFF	TGTGCCAGTAGTATAAAAGTCGATGAGCAGTTCTTC
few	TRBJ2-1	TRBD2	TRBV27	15	CASSSSSGGYNEQFF	TGTGCCAGCAGTTCATCTAGCGGAGGTTACAATGAGCAGTTCTTC
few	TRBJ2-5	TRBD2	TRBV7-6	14	CASSQSGGQETQYF	TGTGCCAGCAGCCAATCGGGGGGGCAAGAGACCCAGTACTTC
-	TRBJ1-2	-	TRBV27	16	CASSPSVGDRNYGYTF	TGTGCCAGCAGTCCAAGTGTGGGGGACCGCAACTATGGCTACACCTTC
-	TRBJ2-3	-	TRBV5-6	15	CASSLELSRTDTQYF	TGTGCCAGCAGCTTGGAGCTCAGCCGCACAGATACGCAGTATTTT
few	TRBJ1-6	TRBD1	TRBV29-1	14	CSVYHRGPHLPLHF	TGCAGCGTTTACCACAGGGGTCCCCACTTACCCCTCCACTTT
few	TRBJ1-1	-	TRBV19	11	CASRRQEVAFF	TGTGCCAGTAGACGACAGGAGGTGGCTTTCTTT
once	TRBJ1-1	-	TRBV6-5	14	CASSYRQGGTEAFF	TGTGCCAGCAGTTACCGGCAGGGAGGCACTGAAGCTTTCTTT
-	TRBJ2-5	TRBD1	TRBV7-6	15	CASSPGQDVQETQYF	TGTGCCAGCAGCCCAGGACAGGACGTACAAGAGACCCAGTACTTC
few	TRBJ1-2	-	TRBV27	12	CASSLGYDGYTF	TGTGCCAGCAGTTTAGGGTATGATGGCTACACCTTC
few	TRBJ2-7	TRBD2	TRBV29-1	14	CSVVLAGGTYEQYF	TGCAGCGTTGTTCTAGCGGGGGGAACCTACGAGCAGTACTTC
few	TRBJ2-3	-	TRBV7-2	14	CASSLEGSTDTQYF	TGTGCCAGCAGCTTAGAGGGTAGCACAGATACGCAGTATTTT
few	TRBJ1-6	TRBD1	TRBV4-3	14	CASSQRKGASPLHF	TGCGCCAGCAGCCAAAGAAAGGGGGCCTCACCCCTCCACTTT
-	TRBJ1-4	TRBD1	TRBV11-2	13	CASSRTGNEKLFF	TGTGCCAGCAGCCGGACAGGGAATGAAAAACTGTTTTTT
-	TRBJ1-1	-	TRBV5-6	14	CASSLRSGNTEAFF	TGTGCCAGCAGCCTGAGGAGCGGGAACACTGAAGCTTTCTTT
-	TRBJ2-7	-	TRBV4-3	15	CASSQDRSSTYEQYF	TGCGCCAGCAGCCAAGATCGAAGTTCAACCTACGAGCAGTACTTC
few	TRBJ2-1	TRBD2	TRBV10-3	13	CAIRLAVDNEQFF	TGTGCCATCAGACTAGCGGTTGACAATGAGCAGTTCTTC
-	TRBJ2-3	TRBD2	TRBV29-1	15	CSVDTSGPRTDTQYF	TGCAGCGTTGATACTAGCGGGCCCCGCACAGATACGCAGTATTTT
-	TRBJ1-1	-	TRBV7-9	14	CASSFKASGTEAFF	TGTGCCAGCAGCTTTAAGGCGTCGGGCACTGAAGCTTTCTTT
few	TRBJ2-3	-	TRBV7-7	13	CASSLDHEDTQYF	TGTGCCAGCAGCTTAGATCACGAAGATACGCAGTATTTT